The text below deals with one TCR beta chain. The record originates from a study of blood T cell repertoires in COVID-19. The V end lost 0 bases, the J end lost 3 bases, and 15 bases lay between the germline ends. Germline-derived CDR1 and CDR2 are SGHAT and FQNNGV. This CDR3 comprises 16 residues. As handled by the study authors: Amplification of reference gene primers provided the estimated nucleated cell counts. The table came from immunoSEQ multiplex PCR; TCRdb's copy has only in-frame clones and leaves some out. The V and J calls and the clone size are those of that table, but D and trimming were determined from the DNA. The data contain around 280,000 clones, approximately 83% of them singletons.

Sample: peripheral blood. This chain connects TRBV11-2 to TRBJ2-7; D not resolved. The receptor comes from a woman in her twenties or thirties who had recovered from COVID-19. CDR3 amino acids: CASSLEGSNSIYEQYF. The CDR3 nucleotides are TGTGCCAGCAGCTTAGAGGGCAGCAACTCTATCTACGAGCAGTACTTC.